Listed below are T cell receptor beta chains from one sample, sequenced in a study of blood T cells in healthy people across ages. TCRdb reprocessed the 5' RACE reads with MiXCR, giving one entry per CDR3 protein. There are 1.5 million to 2 million distinct CDR3 sequences in the sample; around half occur only once, and approximately 2.1% lies in the top ten. The sequenced material came from blood. All receptors come from a woman aged 35 to 49 in good health. The CDR3 runs from the conserved cysteine through the conserved F or W. The D gene is left open where the match is weak. Part of the rows lack a size; the others show once, few, many or a class for expanded clones.

J gene | V gene | clone size | D gene | CDR3 DNA | CDR3 protein
TRBJ2-3 | TRBV12-3/TRBV12-4 | . | . | TGTGCCAGCAATACTGACTCACTATTCACAGATACGCAGTATTTT | CASNTDSLFTDTQYF
TRBJ2-3 | TRBV9 | few | . | TGTGCCAGCAGCGCCCCTTACCGAGATACGCAGTATTTT | CASSAPYRDTQYF
TRBJ1-1 | TRBV4-1 | . | . | TGCGCCAGCAGCCACCTCTCGGGGAACACTGAAGCTTTCTTT | CASSHLSGNTEAFF
TRBJ2-1 | TRBV27 | . | . | TGTGCCAGCAAGGGGCAGGGGCCCCTAAGCTCCTACAATGAGCAGTTCTTC | CASKGQGPLSSYNEQFF
TRBJ2-3 | TRBV11-2 | . | TRBD2 | TGTGCCAGCAGCTTACTTCTTAGCGGGACCACAGATACGCAGTATTTT | CASSLLLSGTTDTQYF
TRBJ2-3 | TRBV2 | few | . | TGTGCCAGCAGTGGGATGCGACAGGGCACAGATACGCAGTATTTT | CASSGMRQGTDTQYF
TRBJ1-6 | TRBV28 | . | . | TGTGCCAGCAGCTGGGCGGAGGGAAGCTCCTATAATTCACCCCTCCACTTT | CASSWAEGSSYNSPLHF
TRBJ2-5 | TRBV5-1 | many | TRBD1 | TGTGCCAGCAGCTTAGGGGGCGCGGAGACCCAGTACTTC | CASSLGGAETQYF
TRBJ2-6 | TRBV6-2/TRBV6-3 | . | TRBD1 | TGTGCCAGCAGCCCGATTCCTCCCGGGACAGGAACCTCTGGGGCCAACGTCCTGACTTTC | CASSPIPPGTGTSGANVLTF
TRBJ2-3 | TRBV5-6 | once | . | TGTGCCAGTAAACCTGGACACACAGATACGCAGTATTTT | CASKPGHTDTQYF
TRBJ1-2 | TRBV20-1 | . | . | TGCAGTGCTAAGGACTTTAACTATGGCTACACCTTC | CSAKDFNYGYTF
TRBJ2-2 | TRBV7-2 | . | TRBD1 | TGTGCCAGCAGCTTAGCCCGAGGGACAGGGAGGGGGCTGTTTTTT | CASSLARGTGRGLFF
TRBJ1-6 | TRBV27 | . | TRBD1 | TGTGCCAGCAGTTCACCCAAGACAGGGTATAATTCACCCCTCCACTTT | CASSSPKTGYNSPLHF
TRBJ1-2 | TRBV10-2 | . | . | TGCGCCGGCGGGGCGGGATATGGCTACACCTTC | CAGGAGYGYTF
TRBJ2-7 | TRBV29-1 | . | TRBD1 | TGCAGCGTCAGGGACAGCAGCTCCTACGAGCAGTACTTC | CSVRDSSSYEQYF
TRBJ1-2 | TRBV27 | once | . | TGTGCCAGCAGTCCCCCCGGGGATCCTGGGGGCTACACCTTC | CASSPPGDPGGYTF
TRBJ1-2 | TRBV7-9 | few | . | TGTGCCAGCAGCTTATATGAAGGCTACACCTTC | CASSLYEGYTF
TRBJ1-1 | TRBV11-2 | . | . | TGTGCCAGCAGCTTAGACTATCCAGGGAAGGGTGCTGAAGCTTTCTTT | CASSLDYPGKGAEAFF
TRBJ1-2 | TRBV28 | . | . | TGTGCCAGCAGTCAAAATCGACAGGCCCGTAACTATGGCTACACCTTC | CASSQNRQARNYGYTF
TRBJ2-3 | TRBV5-1 | . | . | TGCGCCAGCAGCTTTCGACAGGTAGATACGCAGTATTTT | CASSFRQVDTQYF
TRBJ1-2 | TRBV6-2/TRBV6-3 | . | TRBD1 | TGTGCCAGCAGTTCCGAGGGACAGTCGGGCTATGGCTACACCTTC | CASSSEGQSGYGYTF
TRBJ2-3 | TRBV5-1 | few | . | TGCGCCAGCACTCGCCTTGAGGCCGGCACAGATACGCAGTATTTT | CASTRLEAGTDTQYF
TRBJ2-1 | TRBV3-1 | . | . | TGTGCCAGCAGCCCCCGACTAGAGAGCTACAATGAGCAGTTCTTC | CASSPRLESYNEQFF
TRBJ2-5 | TRBV28 | . | . | TGTGCCAGCAGTTTTGGGGGGAAGTCGACCCAGTACTTC | CASSFGGKSTQYF